The present T cell receptor beta chain was sequenced within a study of T cell responses to AZD1222 COVID-19 vaccine. TCRdb's copy holds only in-frame clones and misses some; the assay was immunoSEQ multiplex PCR. The repertoire holds under 150,000 clones, with around 93% as singletons. Turning to this clone: Its antigen is not identified.

V trimming: 0 bases; J trimming: 2 bases; junction bases outside the gene matches: 2. The CDR3 runs to 16 residues. Germline V lookup: CDR1 SGHRS, CDR2 YFSETQ. Study-wide results and caveats: Spike-specific TCR breadth and depth grew following two AZD1222 doses. Most donors were white British, females outnumbered males, and clonal diversity was possibly underestimated.

Sequenced here: peripheral blood, sampled 28 days after the second AZD1222 dose. The clonotype comes from an adult who received the AZD1222 COVID-19 vaccine. This chain links TRBV5-1 with TRBJ2-3; 11 bases are shared with TRBD1. This CDR3 is CASSLAGQGATDTQYF. As DNA, the CDR3 is TGCGCCAGCAGCTTGGCCGGACAGGGGGCCACAGATACGCAGTATTTT.